In this sample, the clone carrying this TCR beta chain turned up a few times. This CDR3 comprises 14 residues. The ends were cut back, 5 bases at V and 5 bases at J, with 15 bases in the middle. CDR1 is SGHVS, CDR2 FNYEAQ, per germline. TCRdb reanalysed the 5' RACE reads using MiXCR and keeps one entry per CDR3 protein. Of some 40,000 distinct CDR3 sequences in the sample, roughly 29% were seen once. What was sequenced was memory CD4+ T cells sorted from a lymph node. Subset meaning: memory CD4+ T cells, CD4+CD45RO+CD25-. V gene TRBV7-6 combines with J gene TRBJ2-5; no clear D. This TCR came from a female donor with breast cancer. The CDR3 coding sequence is TGTGCCAGCAGCATCCTTGCAATGGCGGAGACCCAGTACTTC. It translates to CASSILAMAETQYF.